The clone carrying this T cell receptor (beta chain) was counted a few times. As yet, its antigen is unknown. Barcoded TCR alpha and TCR beta cDNA libraries with UMIs came from 5'RACE using constant-segment primers. MiXCR, applied by TCRdb to the 5' RACE reads, yields one record per CDR3 protein. This sample yields tens of thousands of distinct CDR3 sequences, of which about 13% are seen a single time; 25% to 35% belongs to the top ten. The CDR3 is 12 amino acids. Trimming pared 1 base from V and 6 bases from J, leaving 7 bases between. The source of the sample is a study of T-cell memory formation after mild COVID-19. The wider study: Clusters of TCRs were largely donor specific. Whole-study findings and limits: The study found contracting CD4+ clones mainly in CM and EM and contracting CD8+ clones in EMRA.

The material sequenced was PBMCs or a T cell subset sorted from them (not recorded which). This sequence joins TRBV12-3 or TRBV12-4 and TRBJ2-7; D call uncertain. The origin of this receptor is an adult woman who had mild COVID-19 (a few samples of this study predate the infection). Cell type and time point are not known. CDR3 nucleotide sequence: TGTGCCAGCAGTTTAGGCCTTGGCGAGCAGTACTTC. Protein product: CASSLGLGEQYF.